The clone carrying this T cell receptor beta chain has a handful of counts. Its cognate antigen is unknown. The junction and the germline gene differ at one end; a read error may be behind it. The sample comes from a study of beta chain features in type 1 diabetes. In total, each donor contributed a single heparinised blood draw that averaged around 120 mL. Stem cell-like memory, regulatory, central memory and naive CD4+ cells were sorted via CD45RO/CCR7/CD25/CD127/CD95/CD27. Investigators reverse transcribed all isolated RNA, so they sequenced expressed TCRB transcripts. Some clones are missing from TCRdb's copy, which holds only in-frame ones; the method was immunoSEQ multiplex PCR. The sample records 630,000 or so clones, more than 12% being singletons. Whole-study results and caveats: Researchers report that Type 1 diabetes patients had moderately but significantly shorter TCRB CDR3s across all four CD4+ subsets. PCR might show a preference for shorter templates, equally across patients and controls.

Germline V gene data show CDR1 as SSHAT and CDR2 as FNYEAQ (reference sequence). The length of the CDR3 is 16 residues. The sequence came from a man between 18 and 35 years old with type 1 diabetes. The chain joins TRBV7-7 to TRBJ2-3; D perhaps matches TRBD2 (5 bases). The source material was naive CD4+ T cells from blood. CDR3 region: CASSLAPLTGTDTQYF. CDR3 nucleotide sequence: TGTGCTAGCAGCTTAGCGCCCCTCACGGGGACAGATACGCAGTATTTT.